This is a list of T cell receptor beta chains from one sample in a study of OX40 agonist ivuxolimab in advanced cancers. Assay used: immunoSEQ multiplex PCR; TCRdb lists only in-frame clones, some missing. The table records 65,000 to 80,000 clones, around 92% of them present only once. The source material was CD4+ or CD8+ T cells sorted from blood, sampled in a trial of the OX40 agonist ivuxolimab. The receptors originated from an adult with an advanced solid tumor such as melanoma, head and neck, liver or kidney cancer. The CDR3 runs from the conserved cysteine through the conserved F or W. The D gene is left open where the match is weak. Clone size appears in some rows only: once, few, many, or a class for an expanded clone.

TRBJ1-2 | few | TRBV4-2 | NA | CASSQDWGLGGYTF | TGTGCCAGCAGCCAAGATTGGGGGCTTGGTGGCTACACCTTC
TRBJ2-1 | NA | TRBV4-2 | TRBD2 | CASSQDRGLADNEQFF | TGTGCCAGCAGCCAAGATCGGGGACTAGCGGATAATGAGCAGTTCTTC
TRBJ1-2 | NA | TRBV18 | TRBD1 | CASSPQGQGAHGYTF | TGTGCCAGCTCACCACAGGGACAGGGGGCTCATGGCTACACCTTC
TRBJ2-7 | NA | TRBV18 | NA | CASSLDSILTAEQYF | TGTGCCAGCTCCCTCGATTCTATTTTGACGGCCGAGCAGTACTTC
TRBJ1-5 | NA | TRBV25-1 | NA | CASSEGAVNQPQHF | TGTGCCAGCAGTGAGGGGGCGGTCAATCAGCCCCAGCATTTT
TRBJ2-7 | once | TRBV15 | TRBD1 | CATSRGTGGSYEQYF | TGTGCCACCAGCAGAGGGACAGGGGGTTCCTACGAGCAGTACTTC
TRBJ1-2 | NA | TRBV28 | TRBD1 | CASNPQGGPNYGYTF | TGTGCCAGCAACCCTCAGGGGGGCCCAAACTATGGCTACACCTTC
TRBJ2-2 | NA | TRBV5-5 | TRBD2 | CASSLSSGRPEITGELFF | TGTGCCAGCAGCCTATCTAGCGGGAGGCCGGAGATCACCGGGGAGCTGTTTTTT
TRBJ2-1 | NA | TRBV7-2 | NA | CASSPRRGNEQFF | TGTGCCAGCAGCCCCCGTCGGGGGAATGAGCAGTTCTTC
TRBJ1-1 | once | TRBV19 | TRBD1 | CASSYDREYEAFF | TGTGCCAGTAGCTACGACAGGGAGTATGAAGCTTTCTTT
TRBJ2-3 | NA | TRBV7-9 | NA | CASSPRFRAAGTDTQYF | TGTGCCAGCAGCCCGCGGTTCCGGGCGGCGGGAACAGATACGCAGTATTTT
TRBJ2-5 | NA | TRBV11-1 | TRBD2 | CATSGSAGQETQYF | TGTGCCACCTCAGGGTCAGCGGGGCAAGAGACCCAGTACTTC
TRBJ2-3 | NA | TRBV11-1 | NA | CASSGRRGEGTDTQYF | TGTGCCAGCAGCGGCCGCAGGGGGGAGGGCACAGATACGCAGTATTTT
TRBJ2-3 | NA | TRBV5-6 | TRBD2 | CASSYRLAGRTDTQYF | TGTGCCAGCAGCTACCGACTAGCGGGTCGCACAGATACGCAGTATTTT
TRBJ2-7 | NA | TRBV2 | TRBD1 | CASSYSGQGREQYF | TGTGCCAGCAGTTATTCGGGACAGGGGAGGGAGCAGTACTTC
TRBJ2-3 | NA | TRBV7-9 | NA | CASSLADTQYF | TGTGCCAGCAGCTTAGCAGATACGCAGTATTTT
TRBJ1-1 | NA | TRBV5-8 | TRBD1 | CASSSDREDTEAFF | TGTGCCAGCAGCTCGGACAGGGAGGACACTGAAGCTTTCTTT
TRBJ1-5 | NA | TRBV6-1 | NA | CASTRPNQPQHF | TGTGCCAGCACTAGGCCAAATCAGCCCCAGCATTTT
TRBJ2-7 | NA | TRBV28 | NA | CASTRSSYEQYF | TGTGCCAGCACCAGAAGCTCCTACGAGCAGTACTTC
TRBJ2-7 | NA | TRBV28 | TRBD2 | CASTSGTFPNEQYF | TGTGCCAGCACTAGCGGGACATTTCCCAACGAGCAGTACTTC
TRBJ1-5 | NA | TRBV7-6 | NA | CASGRGTNQPQHF | TGTGCCAGCGGACGAGGTACCAATCAGCCCCAGCATTTT
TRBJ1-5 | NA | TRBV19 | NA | CASSIGSTPFVNQPQHF | TGTGCCAGTAGTATTGGCAGCACACCTTTTGTCAATCAGCCCCAGCATTTT
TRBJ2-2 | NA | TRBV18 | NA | CASSPHGQVDTGELFF | TGTGCCAGCTCACCCCATGGGCAGGTGGACACCGGGGAGCTGTTTTTT
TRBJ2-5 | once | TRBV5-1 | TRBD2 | CASSTGLAGYQETQYF | TGCGCCAGCAGCACCGGACTAGCGGGCTACCAAGAGACCCAGTACTTC
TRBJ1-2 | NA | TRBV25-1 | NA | CASSEFEDGYGYTF | TGTGCCAGCAGTGAATTTGAGGACGGCTATGGCTACACCTTC
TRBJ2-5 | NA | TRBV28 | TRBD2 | CASSLTAGASLETQYF | TGTGCCAGCAGTTTAACAGCGGGAGCGAGTTTGGAGACCCAGTACTTC
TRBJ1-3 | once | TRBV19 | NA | CASSPYESSGNTIYF | TGTGCCAGTAGTCCCTACGAGAGCTCTGGAAACACCATATATTTT
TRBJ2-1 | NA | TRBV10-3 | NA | CAISESNIRKGAFPFVQFF | TGTGCCATCAGTGAGTCGAACATTCGGAAGGGTGCCTTCCCCTTTGTGCAGTTCTTC
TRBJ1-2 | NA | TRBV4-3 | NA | CASSPNGAARRGYTF | TGCGCCAGCAGCCCAAACGGGGCCGCACGGAGAGGCTACACCTTC
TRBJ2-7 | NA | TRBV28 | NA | CASSGRRQPSYEQYF | TGTGCCAGCAGTGGTCGGAGACAGCCCTCCTACGAGCAGTACTTC